A single sample gave rise to the 17 T cell receptor beta chains below, sequenced in a study of vaccination and CD4 T cells after COVID-19. Treatment in this sample: roughly 10-day PBMC culture with coronavirus spike peptide pools or control peptides (ViraFEST assay). Their antigen targets remain unknown. The Oncomine TCR Beta short-read assay sequenced DNA from cultured CD4+ T cells. TCRdb re-analysed the PCR reads in MiXCR, keeping a single row per CDR3 protein. This table holds around 26,000 distinct CDR3 sequences, 40% found once. Sequencing was done on a sample of CD4+ T cells from blood, cultured in vitro. The receptors shown here come from a human donor who had recovered from COVID-19.

The chain joins TRBV20-1 to TRBJ2-2; 10 nucleotides align to TRBD2. CDR3 length: 15 amino acids. Germline lookup yields CDR1 DFQATT and CDR2 SNEGSKA (reference sequence). CDR3 sequence (DNA): TGCAGCGCTGCTCCTAGCGGGAGAAACACCGGGGAGCTGTTTTTT. It encodes CSAAPSGRNTGELFF.

In this sample, this clonotype turned up a few times. This chain links TRBV4-3 with TRBJ1-2; perhaps TRBD1 as D (5 bases). CDR1 is LGHNA and CDR2 is YSLEER in the germline V gene. Trimming cost V 0 bases and J 2 bases, with 16 bases left between them. The CDR3 has 17 residues. CDR3 amino acids: CASSQDLGPSPNYGYTF. The CDR3, as DNA: TGCGCCAGCAGCCAAGATCTGGGGCCGAGTCCCAACTATGGCTACACCTTC.

The chain joins TRBV18 to TRBJ1-5; D unclear. The CDR3 loop spans 12 amino acids. CDR1 is KGHSH, CDR2 LQKENI, per germline. Trimming removed 4 bases at V and 7 bases at J, with 8 bases between. The CDR3 DNA reads TGTGCCAGCTCACGCTCTCTCCAGCCCCAGCATTTT. It translates to CASSRSLQPQHF.

This rearrangement joins TRBV11-2 to TRBJ2-3; D is undetermined. The V end lost 2 bases, the J end lost 1 base, and 10 bases lay between the germline ends. Per the germline V gene, CDR1 is SGHAT and CDR2 is FQNNGV. The CDR3 has 15 residues. The CDR3 protein is CASSLSSVGTDTQYF. Here the CDR3 DNA reads TGTGCCAGCAGCTTATCCAGCGTTGGCACAGATACGCAGTATTTT.

The chain carries TRBV20-1 and TRBJ2-4; D gene uncertain. V lost 6 bases and J lost 6, with 9 bases in between. The CDR3 loop spans 11 amino acids. In germline, CDR1 is DFQATT, CDR2 SNEGSKA (reference sequence). The CDR3: CSAVQRNIQYF. CDR3 nucleotide sequence: TGCAGTGCGGTCCAGAGAAACATTCAGTACTTC.

This rearrangement joins TRBV6-2 or TRBV6-3 to TRBJ2-3; 11 bases align to TRBD1. Germline CDR1 and CDR2: MNHEY and SVGEGT. The CDR3 extends over 15 amino acids. The trim removed 5 bases at V and 4 bases at J, leaving 5 bases unmatched. This CDR3 is CASSPWTGGADTQYF. CDR3 DNA sequence: TGTGCCAGCAGTCCATGGACAGGGGGCGCAGATACGCAGTATTTT.

The V gene is TRBV7-2, the J gene TRBJ1-2; no reliable D call. CDR1 and CDR2 from the germline V gene are SGHTA and FQGNSA. This CDR3 spans 13 amino acids. Trimming left V 3 bases short and J 0 bases short, with 5 bases between. CDR3 sequence reads: CASSFTPNYGYTF. CDR3 sequence (DNA): TGTGCCAGCAGCTTTACTCCTAACTATGGCTACACCTTC.

This sequence joins TRBV20-1 and TRBJ1-2; TRBD1 is a possible D gene (5 bases). This CDR3 contains 14 residues. CDR1 is DFQATT and CDR2 is SNEGSKA in the germline V gene (reference sequence). Here the CDR3 DNA reads TGCAGCGCCGCAAAACCCCTCCTAAACAGGGGCTACACCTTC. This translates into CSAAKPLLNRGYTF.

The J gene is TRBJ1-1, the V gene TRBV4-2; D ambiguous. V lost 0 bases, J lost 1 base, and 12 bases lay in between. The CDR3 totals 16 residues. Germline values: CDR1 LGHNA, CDR2 YNFKEQ. The CDR3 loop is CASSQDLRGSNTEAFF. The CDR3 DNA follows: TGTGCCAGCAGCCAAGATCTACGGGGATCGAACACTGAAGCTTTCTTT.

This clonotype has a single count. The chain carries TRBV6-5 and TRBJ2-4, with 9 bases aligning to TRBD2. There are 17 residues in the CDR3. The V gene end was trimmed by 0 bases and the J gene end by 3 bases; junction bases not matched to a gene: 6. CDR1 MNHEY and CDR2 SVGAGI come from the germline V gene. The CDR3 sequence: CASSYSGRGGGKNIQYF. The CDR3, as DNA: TGTGCCAGCAGTTACTCAGGGCGGGGGGGAGGCAAAAACATTCAGTACTTC.

This clonotype occurred a few times. This chain links TRBV20-1 with TRBJ2-6, with 13 bases that match TRBD2. Germline values: CDR1 DFQATT, CDR2 SNEGSKA (reference sequence). The CDR3 runs 20 residues. V dropped 1 base and J dropped 3; count of bases not matched to a gene: 12. CDR3 amino acids: CSARARIGTSGRDGANVLTF. The CDR3 DNA follows: TGCAGTGCTAGAGCGAGGATCGGCACTAGCGGGAGGGATGGGGCCAACGTCCTGACTTTC.

This chain links TRBV2 with TRBJ1-5; D is undetermined. Germline values: CDR1 SNHLY, CDR2 FYNNEI. The ends were cut back, 1 base at V and 0 bases at J, with 4 bases in the middle. This CDR3 is built from 14 residues. CDR3 bases: TGTGCCAGCAGTGAAGTCAGTAGCAATCAGCCCCAGCATTTT. Protein product: CASSEVSSNQPQHF.

In this sample, this clonotype is medium-sized. The chain joins TRBV7-2 to TRBJ2-5; D not certain. Trimming removed 6 bases from V and 4 bases from J, with 12 bases in between. The V gene's germline CDR1 is SGHTA and CDR2 FQGNSA. CDR3 length equals 13 residues. DNA for the CDR3: TGTGCCAGCAGTTCCCCCCCTAGAGAGACCCAGTACTTC. Its translation is CASSSPPRETQYF.

This clonotype was recorded a few times. The DNA of the CDR3 is TGTGCCAGCGGTAGCGGGAATCAAGAGACCCAGTACTTC. Translating it yields CASGSGNQETQYF. The J gene is TRBJ2-5, the V gene TRBV6-1; 8 bases line up with TRBD2. The CDR3 totals 13 residues. The trim removed 8 bases at V and 2 bases at J, leaving 4 bases unmatched. Germline CDR1 reads MNHNS; CDR2 reads SASEGT.

This clonotype was counted between two and nine times. The V call is TRBV7-9, the J call TRBJ2-1, with D unresolved. Germline V lookup: CDR1 SEHNR, CDR2 FQNEAQ (reference sequence). V was cut by 6 bases and J by 3 bases, with 3 bases left in between. The CDR3 sequence is 11 residues long. DNA for the CDR3: TGTGCCAGCAGTGTCTACAATGAGCAGTTCTTC. Amino acids: CASSVYNEQFF.

The sample holds a few counts of this clonotype. This chain uses TRBV20-1 with TRBJ2-5; 7 bases line up with TRBD2. CDR3 length equals 16 residues. Germline trimming cut 0 bases from V and 5 bases from J; bases unmatched to any gene: 12. Germline V CDR1 and CDR2: DFQATT, SNEGSKA (reference sequence). In DNA form, the CDR3 reads TGCAGTGCTAGAGACAGTGGCGGGAGCCGCCGGGAGACCCAGTACTTC. Its protein product is CSARDSGGSRRETQYF.

This chain connects TRBV6-1 to TRBJ1-5, with a tentative D call TRBD1 (5 bases). V lost 2 bases, J lost 0 bases, and 11 bases lay in between. The CDR3 contains 16 residues. Germline V gives CDR1 MNHNS, CDR2 SASEGT. The CDR3 reads CASSEPGGLSNQPQHF. In DNA form, the CDR3 reads TGTGCCAGCAGTGAACCCGGGGGTCTTAGCAATCAGCCCCAGCATTTT.